This T cell receptor beta chain stems from a study of CD8+CD57+ T cells in acquired aplastic anemia. Study context: DNA recovered from sorted CD4+ and CD8+ cells had a mean of roughly 3 ug.

The CDR3 totals 17 residues. V trimming: 6 bases; J trimming: 6 bases; junction bases outside the gene matches: 10. About this clonotype: Antigen: not known.

General study findings and limits: Overlap between patients and controls comprised roughly 28 CD8+ CDR3 sequences.

It was genomic DNA that served as the template for profiling TCR beta VDJ and CDR3. One entry per CDR3 protein results from TCRdb running MiXCR on the reads. This table has about 190,000 distinct CDR3 sequences, roughly half appearing once. The sample taken for sequencing was sorted CD4+, CD8+, or CD8+CD57+ T cells (not recorded which) from PBMCs. V is TRBV12-3 or TRBV12-4 and J is TRBJ2-3; 15 nucleotides line up with TRBD2. The TCR was taken from a human donor in good health, serving as a control. DNA for the CDR3: TGTGCCAGCAGCCGCAGGACTAGCGGGGGGGGGGGGGATACGCAGTATTTT. This translates into CASSRRTSGGGGDTQYF.